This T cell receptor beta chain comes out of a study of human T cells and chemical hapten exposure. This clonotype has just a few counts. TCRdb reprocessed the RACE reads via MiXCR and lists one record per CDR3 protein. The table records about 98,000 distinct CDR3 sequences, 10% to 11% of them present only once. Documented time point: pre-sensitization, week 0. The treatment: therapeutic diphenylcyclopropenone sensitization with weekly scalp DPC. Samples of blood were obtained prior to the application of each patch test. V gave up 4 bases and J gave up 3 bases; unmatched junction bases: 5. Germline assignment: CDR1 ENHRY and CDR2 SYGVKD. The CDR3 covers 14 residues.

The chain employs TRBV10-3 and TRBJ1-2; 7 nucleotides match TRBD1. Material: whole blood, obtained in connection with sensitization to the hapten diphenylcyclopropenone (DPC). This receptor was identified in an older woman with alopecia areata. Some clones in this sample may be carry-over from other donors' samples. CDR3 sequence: CAISGQGVDYGYTF. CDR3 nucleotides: TGTGCCATCAGTGGACAGGGTGTTGACTATGGCTACACCTTC.